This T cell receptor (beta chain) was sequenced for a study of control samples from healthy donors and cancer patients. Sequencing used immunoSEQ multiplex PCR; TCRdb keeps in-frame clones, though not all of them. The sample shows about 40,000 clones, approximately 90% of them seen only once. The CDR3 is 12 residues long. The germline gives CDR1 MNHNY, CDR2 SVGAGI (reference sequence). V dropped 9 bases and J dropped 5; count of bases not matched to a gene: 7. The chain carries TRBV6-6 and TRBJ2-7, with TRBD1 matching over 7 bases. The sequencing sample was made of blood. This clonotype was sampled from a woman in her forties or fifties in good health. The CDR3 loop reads CASRQGANEQYF. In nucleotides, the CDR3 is TGTGCCAGTAGACAGGGTGCGAACGAGCAGTACTTC.